This T cell receptor beta chain was profiled in a study of blood T cells in healthy people across ages (dated by TCRdb to 2014 to 2015). The study in broad terms: In model experiments, template switching captured about one uniquely barcoded TCR beta cDNA molecule for every two T cells. Using deep sequencing normalized with unique cDNA molecular identifiers, the study measured how TCR beta repertoire diversity changes with age. Four age groups were formed from the donors: young (average 16 years), middle-aged (around 40), aged (approximately 60) and long-lived (82). To avoid experimental bias, donors of different ages were randomly spread across the sequencing lanes. For two donors (one aged 18 to 29 and one aged 80 or older), the study analyzed two additional independent replicas of 1 million unique cDNA reads from the same blood draw.

Systemically healthy Caucasian individuals from Russia, 35 to 50 in total and aged about 6 to 90 years, were included as donors. Each donor gave 8 to 10 milliliters of peripheral blood, drawn into EDTA-treated Vacutainer tubes. PBMCs were isolated by Ficoll-Paque density-gradient centrifugation, with at least 6 million obtained per sample. Trizol reagent was used to extract total RNA from PBMCs, with at least 5 micrograms per sample. The percentages of naive CD45RAhigh/CD27high T cells were determined by flow cytometry on a PBMC aliquot from every donor. Overall results and qualifications from the work: Estimates of total diversity based on one million sequenced T cells were regarded as lower bounds and as underestimates. Observed TCR beta diversity per million T cells fell roughly linearly with age, and a significant reduction was already apparent by age about 36. Bulk unsorted PBMC profiling prevented conclusive comparison of naive and antigen-experienced compartments. The long-lived group showed more naive CD4+ T cells, fewer expanded clones and increased TCR diversity than the aged group, suggesting age selection. The percentage of naive T cells measured by flow cytometry correlated strongly with observed TCR beta diversity. The CMV infection status of donors was not known, potentially confounding age-related changes in expanded clonotypes.

The junction shows trimming of 2 bases on V and 6 bases on J, plus 7 bases between the germline ends. CDR1 and CDR2, looked up from the germline V gene (reference sequence), are DFQATT and SNEGSKA. The CDR3 has 11 amino acids, counting the end cysteine and phenylalanine. CDR3 DNA only is kept here, 33 bases in frame from base 1. Library construction relied on 5' RACE. The sample was run on an Illumina HiSeq 2500. A second about 7 to 12 cycle PCR used a sample-barcoded 5' primer and a J-beta primer mix. A unique molecular identifier was introduced onto each TCR beta cDNA molecule by a template-switch 5' adaptor carrying 12 random nucleotides. Each sample yielded at least 2.5 million CDR3-containing paired-end reads. First-strand cDNA synthesis was performed from all RNA using the Mint cDNA synthesis kit, with priming by a TRBC-specific oligonucleotide. Following uracil-DNA glycosylase treatment, a first 18-cycle PCR with universal primers M1SS and BC2_uni_R was performed on all cDNA. The paper's data handling went like this. Each sample was normalized by randomly selecting 1 million high-quality reads, each carrying a distinct molecular identifier. Reads with shared molecular identifiers were discarded instead of being binned into consensus sequences. MiTCR, set to a Q25 quality threshold and the strictest error-elimination algorithm, was used for CDR3 identification, clonotype clustering and error correction. A nonparametric unseen species model with Euler transformation was used to estimate lower-bound total TCR beta diversity. TCRdb reanalyzed the raw reads on its own, using fastp at Q25 for trimming and MiXCR for clone calling, and kept in-frame beta chains. Rows with a matching CDR3 protein are joined into one entry that keeps the most common DNA and genes. In this record, the V and J calls reflect TCRdb's handling and not the investigators' own analysis. Within this sample are hundreds of thousands of distinct CDR3 sequences, with roughly 44% of them counted one time only. Together, the top ten hold approximately 20% of the sample.

Regarding this clonotype: Its antigen is unknown. Per-base quality was not reported, and no clone a single base away is much larger than it.

Sequenced material: blood. The V and J segments used are TRBV20-1 and TRBJ1-2; the D gene lacks a confident call. This sequence was found in a man between 60 and 75 years old in good health. The CDR3 reads as follows: CSARWHDGYTF. The bases read TGCAGTGCTAGATGGCACGATGGCTACACCTTC.